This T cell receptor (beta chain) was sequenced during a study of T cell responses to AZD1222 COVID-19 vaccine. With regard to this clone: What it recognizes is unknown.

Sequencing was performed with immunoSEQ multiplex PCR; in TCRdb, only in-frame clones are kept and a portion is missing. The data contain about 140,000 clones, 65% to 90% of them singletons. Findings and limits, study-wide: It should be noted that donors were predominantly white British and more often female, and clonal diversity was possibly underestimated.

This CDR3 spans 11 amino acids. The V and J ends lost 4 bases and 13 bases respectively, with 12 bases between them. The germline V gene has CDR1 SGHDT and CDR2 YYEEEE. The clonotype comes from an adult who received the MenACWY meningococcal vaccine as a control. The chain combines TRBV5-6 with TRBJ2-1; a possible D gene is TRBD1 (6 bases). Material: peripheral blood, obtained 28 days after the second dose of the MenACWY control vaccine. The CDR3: CASSKQGQQFF. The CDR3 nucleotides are TGTGCCAGCAGCAAACAGGGACAACAGTTCTTC.